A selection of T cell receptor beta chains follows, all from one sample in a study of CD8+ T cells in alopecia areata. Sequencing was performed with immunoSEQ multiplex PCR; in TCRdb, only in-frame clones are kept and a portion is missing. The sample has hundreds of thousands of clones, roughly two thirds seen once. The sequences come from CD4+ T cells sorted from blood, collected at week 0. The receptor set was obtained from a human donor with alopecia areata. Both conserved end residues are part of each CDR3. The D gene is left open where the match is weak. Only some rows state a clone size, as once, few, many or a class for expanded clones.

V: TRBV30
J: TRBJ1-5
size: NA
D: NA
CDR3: CAWSVRIGVNQPQHF
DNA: TGTGCCTGGAGTGTACGAATAGGGGTGAATCAGCCCCAGCATTTT

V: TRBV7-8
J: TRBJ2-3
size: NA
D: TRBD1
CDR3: CASSDRGAPDTQYF
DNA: TGTGCCAGCAGCGACAGGGGGGCCCCAGATACGCAGTATTTT

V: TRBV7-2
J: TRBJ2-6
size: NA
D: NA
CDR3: CASSLRSGVSGANVLTF
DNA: TGTGCCAGCAGCTTAAGAAGCGGCGTCTCTGGGGCCAACGTCCTGACTTTC

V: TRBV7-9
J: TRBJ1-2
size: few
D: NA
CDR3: CASSLGAGNYGYTF
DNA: TGTGCCAGCAGCTTAGGGGCAGGGAACTATGGCTACACCTTC

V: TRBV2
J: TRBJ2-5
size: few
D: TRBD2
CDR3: CASSPSGVQETQYF
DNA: TGTGCCAGCAGCCCTAGCGGGGTACAAGAGACCCAGTACTTC

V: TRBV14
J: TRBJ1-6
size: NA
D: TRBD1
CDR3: CASSQVTGGHSPLHF
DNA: TGTGCCAGCAGCCAAGTAACAGGGGGCCATTCACCCCTCCACTTT

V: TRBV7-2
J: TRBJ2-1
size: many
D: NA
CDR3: CASSLGGRNEQFF
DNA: TGTGCCAGCAGCTTAGGGGGCCGAAATGAGCAGTTCTTC

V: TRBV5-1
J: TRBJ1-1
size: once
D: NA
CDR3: CASSLAARGGSGEAFF
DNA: TGCGCCAGCAGCTTGGCGGCCAGGGGTGGTTCTGGTGAAGCTTTCTTT

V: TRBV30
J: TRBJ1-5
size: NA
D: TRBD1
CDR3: CASQGGDGQPQHF
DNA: TGTGCCTCCCAGGGGGGAGACGGTCAGCCCCAGCATTTT

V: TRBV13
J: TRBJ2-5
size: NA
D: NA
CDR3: CASSFEVSGGGGAQYF
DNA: TGTGCCAGCAGCTTCGAGGTATCAGGGGGCGGGGGCGCCCAGTACTTC

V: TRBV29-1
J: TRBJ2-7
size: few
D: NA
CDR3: CSAATSYEQYF
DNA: TGCAGCGCGGCCACTTCCTACGAGCAGTACTTC

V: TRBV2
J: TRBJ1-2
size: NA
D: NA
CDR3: CASRAGNYGYTF
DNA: TGTGCCAGCAGAGCCGGGAACTATGGCTACACCTTC

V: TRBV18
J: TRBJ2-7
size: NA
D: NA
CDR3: CASSLPRGGSYEQYF
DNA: TGTGCCAGCTCACTCCCGCGTGGGGGCTCCTACGAGCAGTACTTC

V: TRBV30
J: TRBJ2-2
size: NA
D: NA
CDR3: CAWSLLGWQRNTGELFF
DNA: TGTGCCTGGAGTCTTTTAGGTTGGCAGCGGAACACCGGGGAGCTGTTTTTT

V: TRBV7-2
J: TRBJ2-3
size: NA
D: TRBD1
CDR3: CASSNRGRTDTQYF
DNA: TGTGCCAGCAGTAACAGGGGGCGCACAGATACGCAGTATTTT

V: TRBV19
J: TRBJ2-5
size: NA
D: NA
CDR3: CASSIKGSQETQYF
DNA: TGTGCCAGTAGTATCAAGGGTAGCCAAGAGACCCAGTACTTC

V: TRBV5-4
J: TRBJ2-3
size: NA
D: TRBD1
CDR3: CASSLEGQGSTDTQYF
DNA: TGTGCCAGCAGCTTGGAAGGACAGGGGAGCACAGATACGCAGTATTTT

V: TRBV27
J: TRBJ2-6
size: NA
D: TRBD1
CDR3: CASSRPGTGGVGANVLTF
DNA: TGTGCCAGCAGTCGTCCCGGGACAGGGGGAGTTGGGGCCAACGTCCTGACTTTC

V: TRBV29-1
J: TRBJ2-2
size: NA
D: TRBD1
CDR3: CSVEDRGRPGELFF
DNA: TGCAGCGTCGAGGACAGGGGGCGACCCGGGGAGCTGTTTTTT

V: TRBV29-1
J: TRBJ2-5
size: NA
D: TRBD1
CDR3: CSVEYGTGILRETQYF
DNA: TGCAGCGTGGAGTACGGGACAGGGATATTGCGGGAGACCCAGTACTTC

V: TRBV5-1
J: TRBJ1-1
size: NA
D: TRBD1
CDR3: CASSLAIGDRNYREAFF
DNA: TGCGCCAGCAGCTTGGCCATTGGGGACAGGAATTATAGAGAAGCTTTCTTT